This TCR beta chain was sequenced in a study of blood T cell repertoires in COVID-19. Study in general: Samples of COVID-19 (acute and convalescent) were obtained from the United States, Italy and Spain. T cells, B-cell-depleted T cells, or PBMCs supplied cDNA or gDNA.

CDR3 length equals 15 residues. V lost 6 bases to trimming and J lost 10 bases; unmatched junction nucleotides: 18. In germline, CDR1 is SGHKS, CDR2 YYEKEE (reference sequence). As originally analysed: Quantification of nucleated cells was approximated via reference gene primer amplification. Assay used: immunoSEQ multiplex PCR; TCRdb lists only in-frame clones, some missing. V and J calls and clone size are as listed in that table; D and trimming were resolved from the DNA. The sample lists roughly 34,000 clones, 90% seen once, with roughly a fifth in the top ten. The TCR sequence derives from a man older than 75 with acute or convalescent COVID-19. Sequencing was performed on peripheral blood. The V call is TRBV5-5, the J call TRBJ1-1, with 7 bases that match TRBD1. The CDR3 region is CASTLEMGQGVRAFF. CDR3 DNA: TGTGCCAGCACTTTGGAAATGGGGCAGGGGGTCCGAGCTTTCTTT.